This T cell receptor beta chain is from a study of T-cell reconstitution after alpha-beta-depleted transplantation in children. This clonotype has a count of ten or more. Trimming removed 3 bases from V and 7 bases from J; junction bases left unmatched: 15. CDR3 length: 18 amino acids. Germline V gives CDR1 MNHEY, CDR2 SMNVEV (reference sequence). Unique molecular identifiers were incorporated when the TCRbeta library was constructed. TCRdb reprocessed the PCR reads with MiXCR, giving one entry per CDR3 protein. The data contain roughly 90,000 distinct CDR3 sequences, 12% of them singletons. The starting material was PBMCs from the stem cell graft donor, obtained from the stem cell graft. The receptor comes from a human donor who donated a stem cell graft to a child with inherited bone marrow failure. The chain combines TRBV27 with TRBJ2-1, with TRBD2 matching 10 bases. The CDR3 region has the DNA TGTGCCAGCAGTTTGCTCTCGGAAGCGGGAGGGCCGCAAAATGAGCAGTTCTTC. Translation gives CASSLLSEAGGPQNEQFF.